This passage covers 16 T cell receptor beta chains from one sample sequenced in a study of Graves' ophthalmopathy and Graves' hyperthyroidism. The authors amplified TCR beta CDR3 regions, and they did so from RNA transcripts for repertoire sequencing. An opening RT-PCR round employed HTBI primers and preceded a second-round multiplex PCR. From the multiplex PCR reads, TCRdb called clonotypes with MiXCR, one entry per CDR3 protein. The sample lists about 240,000 distinct CDR3 sequences; 45% were seen once. Sequences were obtained from peripheral blood. The origin of the receptors is an adult man with Graves' ophthalmopathy.

This clonotype has a handful of counts. V is TRBV11-2 and J is TRBJ2-7, with 7 bases fitting TRBD1. The length of the CDR3 is 16 residues. The germline gives CDR1 SGHAT, CDR2 FQNNGV. The V segment lost 5 bases and the J segment 0 bases; nucleotides outside the gene matches: 10. This CDR3 reads CASSQIPGQSSYEQYF. The CDR3 DNA follows: TGTGCCAGCAGCCAGATACCGGGACAGTCCTCCTACGAGCAGTACTTC.

The V and J genes are TRBV6-9 and TRBJ2-6, with D uncertain. The germline CDR1 and CDR2 sequences are MNHGY and SVAAGI. The CDR3 extends over 16 amino acids. The V and J ends lost 4 bases and 0 bases respectively, with 10 bases between them. CDR3 region: CASSFVGDSGANVLTF. The CDR3 bases are TGTGCCAGCAGTTTCGTCGGAGACTCTGGGGCCAACGTCCTGACTTTC.

In this sample, this clonotype turned up a few times. This sequence joins TRBV7-9 and TRBJ2-7; D is ambiguous. Trimming pared 6 bases from V and 2 bases from J, leaving 8 bases between. Germline lookup yields CDR1 SEHNR and CDR2 FQNEAQ (reference sequence). The CDR3 has 12 amino acids. This CDR3 reads CASSHRPYEQYF. In DNA form, the CDR3 reads TGTGCCAGCAGTCATCGGCCCTACGAGCAGTACTTC.

In the case of this clonotype: A junction end diverges from the germline sequence, so it may reflect a read error. The chain has TRBV2 and TRBJ2-2, with a weak D call TRBD2 (6 bases). Per germline, CDR1 SNHLY and CDR2 FYNNEI. This CDR3 comprises 13 residues. CDR3 in DNA: TGTGCCAGCAGCGAAGCGGGTACCGGGGGGCTGTTTTTT. As protein: CASSEAGTGGLFF. Full variable domain (remainder filled in from reference TRBV2 and TRBJ2-2): EPEVTQTPSHQVTQMGQEVILRCVPISNHLYFYWYRQILGQKVEFLVSFYNNEISEKSEIFDDQFSVERPDGSNFTLKIRSTKLEDSAMYFCASSEAGTGGLFFGEGSRLTVL.

The chain recombines TRBV29-1 with TRBJ2-6, with a possible D match to TRBD1 (5 bases). Trimming took off 4 bases at V and 0 bases at J, with 10 bases between the two ends. Germline CDR1 is SQVTM and CDR2 is ANQGSEA. This CDR3 region has 15 residues. The chain's CDR3 is CSVAGQFSGANVLTF. The CDR3 DNA is TGCAGCGTTGCCGGACAATTCTCTGGGGCCAACGTCCTGACTTTC.

The rearrangement uses TRBV7-2 and TRBJ2-5, with 9 nucleotides matching TRBD1. The CDR3 runs 15 residues. The trim removed 3 bases at V and 9 bases at J, leaving 11 bases unmatched. The germline V gene encodes CDR1 SGHTA and CDR2 FQGNSA. This chain's CDR3 is CASSFQQGALIAQYF. CDR3 DNA: TGTGCCAGCAGCTTCCAACAGGGGGCGTTAATAGCCCAGTACTTC.

The V and J genes are TRBV15 and TRBJ1-1; 9 positions match TRBD1. V shed 1 base and J 1 base; nucleotides not matched to a gene: 10. This CDR3 comprises 18 residues. CDR1 is LNHNV and CDR2 is YYDKDF in the germline V gene (reference sequence). CDR3 in amino acids: CATSRAPGDRVTNTEAFF. For the CDR3, the DNA is TGTGCCACCAGCAGAGCCCCCGGGGACAGGGTGACGAACACTGAAGCTTTCTTT. Full variable domain (outside the CDR3, taken from reference TRBV15 and TRBJ1-1): DAMVIQNPRYQVTQFGKPVTLSCSQTLNHNVMYWYQQKSSQAPKLLFHYYDKDFNNEADTPDNFQSRRPNTSFCFLDIRSPGLGDTAMYLCATSRAPGDRVTNTEAFFGQGTRLTVV.

There are a few counts of this clonotype. The chain has TRBV7-9 and TRBJ2-5; D is possibly TRBD1 (5 bases). This CDR3 comprises 15 residues. Germline V gives CDR1 SEHNR, CDR2 FQNEAQ (reference sequence). Trimming cost V 4 bases and J 1 base, with 13 bases left between them. In DNA form, the CDR3 reads TGTGCCAGCAGCTCCCCCAACAGGTTCCAAGAGACCCAGTACTTC. Encoded protein: CASSSPNRFQETQYF.

V is TRBV2 and J is TRBJ2-2; maybe TRBD1 (6 bases). This CDR3 spans 14 amino acids. Germline V lookup: CDR1 SNHLY, CDR2 FYNNEI. V was shortened by 11 bases and J by 4 bases, with 17 bases between the two germline ends. CDR3 nucleotide sequence: TGTGCCCAAAGCGACAGGTCAGGCACCGGGGAGCTGTTTTTT. Translation gives CAQSDRSGTGELFF.

This clonotype was found a few times. J is TRBJ1-3 and V is TRBV9; D may be TRBD1 (5 bases). V dropped 3 bases and J dropped 7 bases, with 11 bases sitting between them. Germline V CDR1 and CDR2: SGDLS, YYNGEE. The CDR3 runs 13 residues. CDR3 sequence reads: CASSESGGNTIYF. The CDR3 nucleotides are TGTGCCAGCAGCGAATCTGGGGGTAACACCATATATTTT.

V gene TRBV29-1 combines with J gene TRBJ2-1, with unresolved D. Germline V lookup: CDR1 SQVTM, CDR2 ANQGSEA. Trimming took off 0 bases at V and 9 bases at J, with 12 bases between the two ends. The CDR3 extends over 13 amino acids. This CDR3 reads CSVEESQWSEQFF. The CDR3 DNA sequence: TGCAGCGTTGAAGAATCCCAGTGGAGTGAGCAGTTCTTC.

The table lists this clonotype with a few counts. The chain links TRBV20-1 to TRBJ1-4; 8 bases fit TRBD1. The germline CDR1 and CDR2 sequences are DFQATT and SNEGSKA (reference sequence). Trimming took 1 base from V and 7 from J; bases not matched to a gene: 5. The CDR3 loop spans 14 amino acids. In DNA form, the CDR3 reads TGCAGTGCTAGAGGCCAGGGGGCGGTTGAAAAACTGTTTTTT. Its protein is CSARGQGAVEKLFF.

On this clonotype itself: Lacking the conserved final phenylalanine or tryptophan, this CDR3 likely reflects a read error. V and J are TRBV3-1 and TRBJ1-1, with D maybe TRBD1 (5 bases). The CDR3 is made up of 16 amino acids. Trimming shortened V by 1 base and J by 1 base, and 13 bases separated the two germline ends. CDR1 and CDR2 from the germline V gene are LGHDT and YNNKEL (reference sequence). The CDR3 region is CASSQVLGRGNTEAFL. The CDR3 DNA reads TGTGCCAGCAGCCAAGTCCTAGGGAGGGGGAACACTGAAGCTTTCCTT.

This clonotype was detected a few times. This rearrangement joins TRBV7-6 to TRBJ1-1; a weak D match, TRBD1 (5 bases). Trimming pared 2 bases from V and 1 base from J, leaving 14 bases between. The germline V gene has CDR1 SGHVS and CDR2 FNYEAQ. The CDR3 extends over 16 amino acids. The CDR3 DNA reads as TGTGCCAGCAGCTTATACCGACCCCAGGGGAACACTGAAGCTTTCTTT. Protein product: CASSLYRPQGNTEAFF.

In its sample, this clonotype was seen many times. The chain carries TRBV29-1 and TRBJ1-2; possibly TRBD1 for D (5 bases). Deletions cut 7 bases from V and 6 bases from J, with 24 bases between. Looked up from germline, CDR1 is SQVTM and CDR2 is ANQGSEA. The CDR3 is 15 residues long. As DNA, the CDR3 is TGCAGCGCTGAGGGCGGGGCCCTAGGGGAGGATGGCTACACCTTC. This encodes CSAEGGALGEDGYTF.

V and J are TRBV5-4 and TRBJ2-5, with D tentatively TRBD2 (5 bases). Germline CDR1 is SGHNT and CDR2 is YYREEE (reference sequence). The CDR3 runs to 15 residues. The V gene lost 0 bases and the J gene lost 5 bases, with 14 bases spanning the gap. The CDR3 DNA reads as TGTGCCAGCAGCTTGGAGGGAGCCCGCCGGGAGACCCAGTACTTC. Translated: CASSLEGARRETQYF.